This paragraph covers one T cell receptor (beta chain) sequence. No antigen is known for it. A single base separates this from a much larger clone, so it may be a read error. The entry originates in a study of T cell repertoires in cytomegalovirus infection. About the study: Recently identified HLA-C-restricted CMV epitopes were used, and well-studied HLA-B-restricted CMV epitopes were used as well. From public TCR beta signatures came an indication of both CMV infection and matching HLA type.

TCRdb passed the reads through MiXCR, listing each CDR3 protein once. The sample consists of some 900,000 distinct CDR3 sequences, 30% to 35% of them appearing once. Germline V gene sequence: CDR1 SGHVS, CDR2 FNYEAQ. This CDR3 has 17 residues. Points from the study as a whole: Dominating the ex vivo response were TCR beta clonotypes that were CMV-specific and HLA-C-restricted.

The chain is built from TRBV7-6 and TRBJ1-5; 7 positions agree with TRBD1. The material was cultured CD8+ T cells from PBMCs, obtained from culture after CMV antigen stimulation. This receptor was taken from a human donor in good health (CMV status not recorded). Some clones in this sample may be carry-over from other donors' samples. As DNA, the CDR3 is TGTGTCAGCAGCAGTCAAGGGGGACAGTTTAGCAATCAGCCCCAGCATTTT. This translates into CVSSSQGGQFSNQPQHF.